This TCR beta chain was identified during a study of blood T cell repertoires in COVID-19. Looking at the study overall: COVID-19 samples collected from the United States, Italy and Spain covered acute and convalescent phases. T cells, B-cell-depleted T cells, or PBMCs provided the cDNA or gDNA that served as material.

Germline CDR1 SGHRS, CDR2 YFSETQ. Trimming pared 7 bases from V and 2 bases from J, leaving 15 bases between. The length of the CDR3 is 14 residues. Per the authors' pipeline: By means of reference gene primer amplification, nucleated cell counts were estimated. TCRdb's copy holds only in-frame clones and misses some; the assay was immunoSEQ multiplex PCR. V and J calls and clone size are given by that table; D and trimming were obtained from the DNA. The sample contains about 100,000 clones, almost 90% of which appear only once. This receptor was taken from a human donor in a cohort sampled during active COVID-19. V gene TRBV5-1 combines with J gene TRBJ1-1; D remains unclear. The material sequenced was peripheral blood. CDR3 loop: CASRYGHRNTEAFF. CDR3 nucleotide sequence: TGCGCCAGCCGGTATGGGCACAGAAACACTGAAGCTTTCTTT.